There are many counts of the clone carrying this TCR beta chain. Its target is not known. The data were obtained in a study of regulatory T cells in long-lasting Graves disease. The sample's time point: newly diagnosed GD, antithyroid drugs for less than 3 months. RNA from PBMCs was the source of the TCR library. Construction of the TCR beta libraries employed iRepertoire HTBI primers in conjunction with Arm-PCR of CDR3 regions. TCRdb re-called the multiplex PCR reads through MiXCR, storing one row per CDR3 protein. The sample lists roughly 380,000 distinct CDR3 sequences; roughly 16% were seen once. CDR3 length: 13 residues. Looked up from germline, CDR1 is SGHAT and CDR2 is FQNNGV. V was shortened by 5 bases and J by 11 bases, with 18 bases between the two germline ends. Study-wide results and caveats: When disease was persistent, TRBV28, TRBJ1-2 and TRBJ2-5 were the favored segments. Reduced TCR diversity was observed in persistent Graves' patients versus newly diagnosed patients.

The chain has TRBV11-2 and TRBJ1-2; possibly TRBD1 for D (5 bases). Sequences were derived from peripheral blood mononuclear cells (PBMCs), sampled at new diagnosis, from a patient treated with antithyroid drugs. The sequence derives from a female donor with Graves disease. In nucleotides, the CDR3 is TGTGCCAGCAGCGAACGGGACTCGCTTGGATACACCTTC. Residues: CASSERDSLGYTF.